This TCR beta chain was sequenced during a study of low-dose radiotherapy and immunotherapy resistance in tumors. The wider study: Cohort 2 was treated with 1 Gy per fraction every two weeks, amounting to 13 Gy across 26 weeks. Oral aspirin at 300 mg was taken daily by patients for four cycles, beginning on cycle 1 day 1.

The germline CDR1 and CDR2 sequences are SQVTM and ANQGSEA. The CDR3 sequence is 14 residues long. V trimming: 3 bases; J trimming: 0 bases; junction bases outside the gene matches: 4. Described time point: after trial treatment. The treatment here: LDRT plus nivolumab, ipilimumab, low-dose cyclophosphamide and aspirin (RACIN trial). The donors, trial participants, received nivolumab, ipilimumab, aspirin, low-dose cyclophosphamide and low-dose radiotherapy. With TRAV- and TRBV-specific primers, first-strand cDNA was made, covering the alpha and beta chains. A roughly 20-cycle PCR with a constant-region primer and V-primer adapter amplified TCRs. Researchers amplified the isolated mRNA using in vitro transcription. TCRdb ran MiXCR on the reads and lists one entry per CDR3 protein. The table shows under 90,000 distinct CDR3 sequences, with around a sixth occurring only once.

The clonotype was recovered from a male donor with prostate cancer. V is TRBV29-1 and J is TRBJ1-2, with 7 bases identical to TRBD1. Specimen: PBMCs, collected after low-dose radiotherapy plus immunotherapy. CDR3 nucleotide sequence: TGCAGCGTTGACAGGGGGACTTCTAACTATGGCTACACCTTC. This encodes CSVDRGTSNYGYTF.